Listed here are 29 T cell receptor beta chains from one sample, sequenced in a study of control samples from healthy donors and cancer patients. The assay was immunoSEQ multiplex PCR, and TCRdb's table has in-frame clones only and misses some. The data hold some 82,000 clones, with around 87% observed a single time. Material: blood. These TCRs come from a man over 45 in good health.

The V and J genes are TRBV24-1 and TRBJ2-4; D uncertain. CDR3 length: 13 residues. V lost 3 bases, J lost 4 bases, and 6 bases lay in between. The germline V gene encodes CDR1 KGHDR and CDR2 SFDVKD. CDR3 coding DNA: TGTGCCACCAGTGATACAGATAAAAACATTCAGTACTTC. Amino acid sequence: CATSDTDKNIQYF.

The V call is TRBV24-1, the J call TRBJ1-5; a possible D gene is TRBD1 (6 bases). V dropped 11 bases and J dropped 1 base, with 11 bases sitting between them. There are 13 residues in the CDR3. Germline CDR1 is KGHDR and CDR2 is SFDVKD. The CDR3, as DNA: TGTGCCAGCCAGGGACAAAGCAATCAGCCCCAGCATTTT. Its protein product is CASQGQSNQPQHF.

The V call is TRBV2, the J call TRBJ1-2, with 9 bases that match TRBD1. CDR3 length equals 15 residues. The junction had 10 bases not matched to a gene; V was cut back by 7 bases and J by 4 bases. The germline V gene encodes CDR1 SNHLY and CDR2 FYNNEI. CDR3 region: CASTLQGALTYGYTF. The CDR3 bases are TGTGCCAGCACCTTACAGGGGGCGCTTACCTATGGCTACACCTTC.

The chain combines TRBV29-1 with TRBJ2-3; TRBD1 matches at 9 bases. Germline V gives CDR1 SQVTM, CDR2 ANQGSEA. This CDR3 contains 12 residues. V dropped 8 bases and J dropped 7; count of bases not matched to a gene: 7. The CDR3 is CSLGGQGNTQYF. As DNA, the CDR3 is TGCAGCCTCGGTGGACAGGGGAATACGCAGTATTTT.

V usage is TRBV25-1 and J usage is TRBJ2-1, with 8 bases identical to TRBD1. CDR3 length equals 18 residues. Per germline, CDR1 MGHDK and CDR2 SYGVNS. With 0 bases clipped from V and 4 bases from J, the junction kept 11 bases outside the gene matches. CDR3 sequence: CASSEYQGVGQEYNEQFF. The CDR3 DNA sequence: TGTGCCAGCAGTGAATATCAGGGGGTGGGACAGGAGTACAATGAGCAGTTCTTC.

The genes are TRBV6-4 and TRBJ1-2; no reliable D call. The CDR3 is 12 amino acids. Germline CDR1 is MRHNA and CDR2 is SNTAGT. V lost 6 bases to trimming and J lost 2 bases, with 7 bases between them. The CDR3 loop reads CASRGGNYGYTF. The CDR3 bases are TGTGCCAGCAGAGGAGGAAACTATGGCTACACCTTC.

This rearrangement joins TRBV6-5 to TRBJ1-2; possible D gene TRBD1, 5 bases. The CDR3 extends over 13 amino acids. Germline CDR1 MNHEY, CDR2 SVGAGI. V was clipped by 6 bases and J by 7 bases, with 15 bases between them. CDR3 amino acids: CASRAQGVSGYTF. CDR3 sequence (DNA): TGTGCCAGCAGGGCGCAGGGAGTTAGTGGCTACACCTTC.

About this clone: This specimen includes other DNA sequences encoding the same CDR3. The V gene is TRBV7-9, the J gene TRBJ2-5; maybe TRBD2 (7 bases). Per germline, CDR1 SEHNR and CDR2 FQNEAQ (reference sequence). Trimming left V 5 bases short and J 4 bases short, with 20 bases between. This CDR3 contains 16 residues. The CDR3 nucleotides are TGTGCCAGCAGCCCGCAAAGGGGGGGGTTACGAGAGACCCAGTACTTC. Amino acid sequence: CASSPQRGGLRETQYF.

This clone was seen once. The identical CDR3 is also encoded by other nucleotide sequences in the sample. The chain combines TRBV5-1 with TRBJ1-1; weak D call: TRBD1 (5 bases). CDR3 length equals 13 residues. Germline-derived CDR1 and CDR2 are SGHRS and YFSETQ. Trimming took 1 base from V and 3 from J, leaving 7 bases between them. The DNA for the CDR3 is TGCGCCAGCAGCTTGACAGGAGACACTGAAGCTTTCTTT. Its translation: CASSLTGDTEAFF.

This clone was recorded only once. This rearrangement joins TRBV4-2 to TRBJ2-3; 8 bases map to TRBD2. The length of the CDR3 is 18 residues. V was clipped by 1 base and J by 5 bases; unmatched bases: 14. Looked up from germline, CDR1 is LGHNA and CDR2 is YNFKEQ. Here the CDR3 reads CASSQARLAGTRQDTQYF. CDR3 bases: TGTGCCAGCAGCCAAGCGAGGCTAGCGGGTACCCGGCAAGATACGCAGTATTTT.

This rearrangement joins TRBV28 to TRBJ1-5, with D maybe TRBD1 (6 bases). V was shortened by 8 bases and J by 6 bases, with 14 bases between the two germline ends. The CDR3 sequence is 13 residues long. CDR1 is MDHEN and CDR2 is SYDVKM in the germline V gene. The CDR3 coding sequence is TGTGCCAGCGCAAGAGGGGGTCTTCAGCCCCAGCATTTT. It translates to CASARGGLQPQHF.

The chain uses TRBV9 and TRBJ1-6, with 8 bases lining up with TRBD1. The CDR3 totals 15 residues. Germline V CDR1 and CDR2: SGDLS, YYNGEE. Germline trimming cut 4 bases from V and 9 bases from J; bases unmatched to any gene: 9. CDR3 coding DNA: TGTGCCAGCAGCTCCCGACAGGGGTCCCTTTCACCCCTCCACTTT. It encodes CASSSRQGSLSPLHF.

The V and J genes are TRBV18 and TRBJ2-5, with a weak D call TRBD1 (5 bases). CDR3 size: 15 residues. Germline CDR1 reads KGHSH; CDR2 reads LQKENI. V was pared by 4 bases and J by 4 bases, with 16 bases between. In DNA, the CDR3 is TGTGCCAGCTCACTACCCTCAGGGTTTGTAGAGACCCAGTACTTC. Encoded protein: CASSLPSGFVETQYF.

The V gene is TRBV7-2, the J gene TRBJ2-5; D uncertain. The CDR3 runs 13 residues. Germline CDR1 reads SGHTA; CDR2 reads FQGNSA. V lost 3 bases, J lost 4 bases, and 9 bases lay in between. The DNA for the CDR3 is TGTGCCAGCAGCTTGAACGTTCGAGAGACCCAGTACTTC. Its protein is CASSLNVRETQYF.

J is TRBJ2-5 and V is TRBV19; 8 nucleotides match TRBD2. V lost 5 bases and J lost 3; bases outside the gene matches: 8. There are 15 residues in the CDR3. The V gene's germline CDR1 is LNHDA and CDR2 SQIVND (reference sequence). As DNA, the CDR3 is TGTGCCAGTAGTCCCACTAGCGGAATAGAAGAGACCCAGTACTTC. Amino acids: CASSPTSGIEETQYF.

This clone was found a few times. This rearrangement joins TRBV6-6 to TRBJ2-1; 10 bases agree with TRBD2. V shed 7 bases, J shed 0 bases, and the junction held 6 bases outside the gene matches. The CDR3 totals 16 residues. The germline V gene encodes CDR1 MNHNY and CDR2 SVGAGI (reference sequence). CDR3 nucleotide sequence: TGTGCCAGCACGACCGGGACTAGCGTCTCCTACAATGAGCAGTTCTTC. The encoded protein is CASTTGTSVSYNEQFF.

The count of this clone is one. The CDR3 is CASRPDRGREDTIYF. CDR3 bases: TGTGCCAGCAGACCGGACAGGGGGCGTGAGGACACCATATATTTT. The chain joins TRBV3-1 (or the pseudogene TRBV3-2) to TRBJ1-3; 11 nucleotides align to TRBD1. V lost 6 bases, J lost 8 bases, and 9 bases stayed unmatched. The CDR3 is 15 residues long. Germline CDR1 and CDR2: LGHDT and YNNKEL (reference sequence).

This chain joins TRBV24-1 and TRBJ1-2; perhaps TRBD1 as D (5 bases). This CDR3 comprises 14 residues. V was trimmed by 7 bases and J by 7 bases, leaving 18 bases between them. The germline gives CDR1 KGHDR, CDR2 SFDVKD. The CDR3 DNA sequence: TGTGCCACCAGCGACCAGGGTGGGGTGGGTGGCTACACCTTC. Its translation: CATSDQGGVGGYTF.

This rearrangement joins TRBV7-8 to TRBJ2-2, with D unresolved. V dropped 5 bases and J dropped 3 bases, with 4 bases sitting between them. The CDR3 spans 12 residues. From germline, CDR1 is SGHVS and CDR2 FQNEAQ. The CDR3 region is CASSLYTGELFF. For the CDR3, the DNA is TGTGCCAGCAGCCTTTACACCGGGGAGCTGTTTTTT.

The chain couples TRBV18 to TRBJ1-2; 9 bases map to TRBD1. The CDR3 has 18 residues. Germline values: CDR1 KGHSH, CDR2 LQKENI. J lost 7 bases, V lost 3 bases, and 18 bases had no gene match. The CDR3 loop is CASSPPGQGISYPGGYTF. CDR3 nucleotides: TGTGCCAGCTCACCTCCGGGACAGGGCATTTCCTATCCGGGTGGCTACACCTTC.

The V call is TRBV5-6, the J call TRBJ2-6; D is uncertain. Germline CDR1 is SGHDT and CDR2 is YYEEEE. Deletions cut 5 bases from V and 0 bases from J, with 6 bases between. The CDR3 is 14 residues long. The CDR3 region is CASRPFSGANVLTF. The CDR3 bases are TGTGCCAGCAGACCTTTCTCTGGGGCCAACGTCCTGACTTTC.

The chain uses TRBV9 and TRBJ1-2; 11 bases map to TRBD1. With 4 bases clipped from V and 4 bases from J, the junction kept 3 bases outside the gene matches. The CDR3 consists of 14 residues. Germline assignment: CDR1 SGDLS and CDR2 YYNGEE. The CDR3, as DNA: TGTGCCAGCAGCCAGGGACAGGGGGGCTATGGCTACACCTTC. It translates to CASSQGQGGYGYTF.

The CDR3 DNA follows: TGTGCCTGGAGTGATGGACAGGGATTAGATACGCAGTATTTT. Translation gives CAWSDGQGLDTQYF. V is TRBV30 and J is TRBJ2-3; 8 bases are a match to TRBD1. The CDR3 loop spans 14 amino acids. Germline CDR1 GTSNPN, CDR2 SVGIG (reference sequence). With V trimmed by 1 base and J by 5 bases, 5 bases remained unmatched.

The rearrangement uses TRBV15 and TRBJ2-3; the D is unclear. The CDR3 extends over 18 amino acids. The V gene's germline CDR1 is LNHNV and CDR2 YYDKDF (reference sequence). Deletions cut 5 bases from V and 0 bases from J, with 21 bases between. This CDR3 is CATSSPGPTDASTDTQYF. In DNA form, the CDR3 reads TGTGCCACCAGCTCTCCCGGCCCCACAGATGCTAGCACAGATACGCAGTATTTT. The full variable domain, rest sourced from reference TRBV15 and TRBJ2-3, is DAMVIQNPRYQVTQFGKPVTLSCSQTLNHNVMYWYQQKSSQAPKLLFHYYDKDFNNEADTPDNFQSRRPNTSFCFLDIRSPGLGDTAMYLCATSSPGPTDASTDTQYFGPGTRLTVL.

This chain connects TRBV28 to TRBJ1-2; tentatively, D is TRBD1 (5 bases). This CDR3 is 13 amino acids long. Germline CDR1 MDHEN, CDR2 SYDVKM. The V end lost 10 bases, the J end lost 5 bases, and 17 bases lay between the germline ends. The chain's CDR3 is CATSTGWGYGYTF. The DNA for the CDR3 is TGTGCCACCTCGACGGGTTGGGGGTATGGCTACACCTTC.

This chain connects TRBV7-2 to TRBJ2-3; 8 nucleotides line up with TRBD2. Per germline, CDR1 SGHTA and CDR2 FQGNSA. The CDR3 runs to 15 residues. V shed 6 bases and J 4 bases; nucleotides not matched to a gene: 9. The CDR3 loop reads CASRTQGLVADTQYF. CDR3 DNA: TGTGCCAGCAGAACCCAGGGACTAGTGGCAGATACGCAGTATTTT.

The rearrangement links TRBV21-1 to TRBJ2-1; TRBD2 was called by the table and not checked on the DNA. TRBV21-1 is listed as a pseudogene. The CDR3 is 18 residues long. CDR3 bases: TGTGCCAGCAGCAAATTTGGACTAGCGGGACAATCCTACAATGAGCAGTTCTTC. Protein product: CASSKFGLAGQSYNEQFF.

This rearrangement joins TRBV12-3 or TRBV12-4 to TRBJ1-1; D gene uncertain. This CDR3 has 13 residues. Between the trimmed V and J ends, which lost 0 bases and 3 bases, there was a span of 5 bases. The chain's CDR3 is CASSLAGDTEAFF. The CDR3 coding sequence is TGTGCCAGCAGTTTAGCGGGTGACACTGAAGCTTTCTTT.

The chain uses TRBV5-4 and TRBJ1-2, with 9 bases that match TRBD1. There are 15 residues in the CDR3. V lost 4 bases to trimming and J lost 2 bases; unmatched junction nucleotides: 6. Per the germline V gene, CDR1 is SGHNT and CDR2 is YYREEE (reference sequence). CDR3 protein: CASSTPGQGNYGYTF. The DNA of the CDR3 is TGTGCCAGCAGCACGCCGGGACAGGGAAACTATGGCTACACCTTC.